These T cell receptor beta chains were read from a single sample in a study of T cell repertoires in cytomegalovirus infection. TCRdb re-called the reads through MiXCR, storing one row per CDR3 protein. The repertoire holds 100,000 or so distinct CDR3 sequences, with approximately 16% as singletons. Sequencing was carried out using PBMCs. These receptors all come from a human donor in good health (CMV status not recorded). Some clones in this sample may be carry-over from other donors' samples. Both conserved end residues are part of each CDR3. Each record gives: V gene, D gene, clone size, J gene, CDR3 DNA, CDR3 protein. A D gene is named only where the DNA matches it firmly. Not all rows give a size; the values are once, few, many and, for expanded clones, a class.

v_call: TRBV7-9; d_call: -; clone_size: few; j_call: TRBJ1-5; cdr3_nt: TGTGCCAGCAGCTTGGAGCTCAATCAGCCCCAGCATTTT; cdr3_aa: CASSLELNQPQHF
v_call: TRBV7-3; d_call: TRBD1; clone_size: many; j_call: TRBJ2-4; cdr3_nt: TGTGCCAGCAGCTTAACCCTGGGGACAGCGCAGTACTTC; cdr3_aa: CASSLTLGTAQYF
v_call: TRBV7-3; d_call: -; clone_size: many; j_call: TRBJ2-3; cdr3_nt: TGTGCCAGCAGCTTAAGCCTGGCAGATACGCAGTATTTT; cdr3_aa: CASSLSLADTQYF
v_call: TRBV20-1; d_call: TRBD2; clone_size: few; j_call: TRBJ2-1; cdr3_nt: TGCAGTGCTACTAGCGGGGCGGACTACAATGAGCAGTTCTTC; cdr3_aa: CSATSGADYNEQFF
v_call: TRBV6-6; d_call: -; clone_size: few; j_call: TRBJ1-1; cdr3_nt: TGTGCCAGCAGCCTCCAGGGAGAGGAGACTGAAGCTTTCTTT; cdr3_aa: CASSLQGEETEAFF
v_call: TRBV12-3/TRBV12-4; d_call: -; clone_size: -; j_call: TRBJ1-1; cdr3_nt: TGTGCCAGCAGTTTGTTTAGTAAGGGAGCTACTGAAGCTTTCTTT; cdr3_aa: CASSLFSKGATEAFF
v_call: TRBV12-3/TRBV12-4; d_call: -; clone_size: many; j_call: TRBJ2-3; cdr3_nt: TGTGCCAGCAGTTTGAGGGCCTTCACAGATACGCAGTATTTT; cdr3_aa: CASSLRAFTDTQYF
v_call: TRBV19; d_call: -; clone_size: -; j_call: TRBJ1-5; cdr3_nt: TGTGCCAGTAGCCCACTCCCCCGGGGATCCACGATGGGTCAGCCCCAGCATTTT; cdr3_aa: CASSPLPRGSTMGQPQHF
v_call: TRBV28; d_call: -; clone_size: many; j_call: TRBJ2-6; cdr3_nt: TGTGCCATCCAACAGAGCTCTGGGGCCAACGTCCTGACTTTC; cdr3_aa: CAIQQSSGANVLTF
v_call: TRBV7-8; d_call: -; clone_size: many; j_call: TRBJ2-3; cdr3_nt: TGTGCCAGCAGCTCTCGGAGATTCAGCACAGATACGCAGTATTTT; cdr3_aa: CASSSRRFSTDTQYF
v_call: TRBV15; d_call: -; clone_size: few; j_call: TRBJ1-3; cdr3_nt: TGTGCCACCAGCAGAGGCTCGACAGGAGCTGGAAACACCATATATTTT; cdr3_aa: CATSRGSTGAGNTIYF
v_call: TRBV7-6; d_call: -; clone_size: few; j_call: TRBJ2-7; cdr3_nt: TGTGCCAGCAGCTTTTTGATGACCGTACACGAGCAGTACTTC; cdr3_aa: CASSFLMTVHEQYF
v_call: TRBV5-6; d_call: -; clone_size: few; j_call: TRBJ1-1; cdr3_nt: TGTGCCAGCAGCGGACGGAGGAACACTGAAGCTTTCTTT; cdr3_aa: CASSGRRNTEAFF
v_call: TRBV18; d_call: -; clone_size: -; j_call: TRBJ1-5; cdr3_nt: TGTGCCAGCTCACCGACTCAAGGGACTCAGCCCCAGCATTTT; cdr3_aa: CASSPTQGTQPQHF
v_call: TRBV19; d_call: -; clone_size: -; j_call: TRBJ2-1; cdr3_nt: TGTGCCAGTACACGGGGTCAATCCTACAATGAGCAGTTCTTC; cdr3_aa: CASTRGQSYNEQFF
v_call: TRBV29-1; d_call: -; clone_size: -; j_call: TRBJ2-3; cdr3_nt: TGCAGCGTTGACACGGGGGAAGATACGCAGTATTTT; cdr3_aa: CSVDTGEDTQYF
v_call: TRBV7-2; d_call: -; clone_size: medium-sized; j_call: TRBJ2-3; cdr3_nt: TGTGCCAGCAGCTTAGGCATGAATAGCTACCCTACGCAGTATTTT; cdr3_aa: CASSLGMNSYPTQYF
v_call: TRBV6-1; d_call: -; clone_size: -; j_call: TRBJ1-1; cdr3_nt: TGTGCCAGCAGACTCAGATCGACAGGCTTTATGAACACTGAAGCTTTCTTT; cdr3_aa: CASRLRSTGFMNTEAFF
v_call: TRBV5-8; d_call: TRBD1; clone_size: -; j_call: TRBJ1-1; cdr3_nt: TGTGCCAGTGGGGAAAAACAGGGGGCATCGAACACTGAAGCTTTCTTT; cdr3_aa: CASGEKQGASNTEAFF
v_call: TRBV19; d_call: -; clone_size: -; j_call: TRBJ1-5; cdr3_nt: TGTGCCAGTCGTCCCAGGGAATTGTTACAGCCCCAGCATTTT; cdr3_aa: CASRPRELLQPQHF
v_call: TRBV3-1; d_call: -; clone_size: -; j_call: TRBJ2-1; cdr3_nt: TGTGCCAGCAGCGGAGTGGACAGCTTCAACAATGAGCAGTTCTTC; cdr3_aa: CASSGVDSFNNEQFF
v_call: TRBV7-2; d_call: -; clone_size: many; j_call: TRBJ1-1; cdr3_nt: TGTGCCAGCAGCTTAGTTGAACGGAACACTGAAGCTTTCTTT; cdr3_aa: CASSLVERNTEAFF
v_call: TRBV7-6; d_call: -; clone_size: many; j_call: TRBJ2-3; cdr3_nt: TGTGCCAGCAGCTTAAACGGTGGGGCCACAGATACGCAGTATTTT; cdr3_aa: CASSLNGGATDTQYF
v_call: TRBV20-1; d_call: TRBD1; clone_size: -; j_call: TRBJ1-6; cdr3_nt: TGCAGTGCGATCGACAGGGAGGTTTCACCCCTCCACTTT; cdr3_aa: CSAIDREVSPLHF
v_call: TRBV3-1; d_call: TRBD2; clone_size: once; j_call: TRBJ2-7; cdr3_nt: TGTGCCAGCAGCCCCAAGATGCGGGGGGTCTCCTACGAGCAGTACTTC; cdr3_aa: CASSPKMRGVSYEQYF
v_call: TRBV29-1; d_call: TRBD2; clone_size: few; j_call: TRBJ2-1; cdr3_nt: TGCAGCGCCCCGGGACTAGCGGGGACTACACAGCAGTTCTTC; cdr3_aa: CSAPGLAGTTQQFF